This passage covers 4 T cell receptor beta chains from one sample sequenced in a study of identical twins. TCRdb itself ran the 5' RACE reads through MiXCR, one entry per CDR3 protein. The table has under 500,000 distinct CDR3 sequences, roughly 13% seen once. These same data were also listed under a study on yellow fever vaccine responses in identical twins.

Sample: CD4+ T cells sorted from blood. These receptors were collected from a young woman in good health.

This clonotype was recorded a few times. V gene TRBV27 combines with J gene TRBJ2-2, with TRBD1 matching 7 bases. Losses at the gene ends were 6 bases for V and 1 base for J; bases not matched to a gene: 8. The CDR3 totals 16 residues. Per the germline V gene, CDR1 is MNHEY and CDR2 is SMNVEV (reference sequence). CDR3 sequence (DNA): TGTGCCAGCAGCCTACAGGGGCTCCAGAACACCGGGGAGCTGTTTTTT. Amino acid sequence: CASSLQGLQNTGELFF.

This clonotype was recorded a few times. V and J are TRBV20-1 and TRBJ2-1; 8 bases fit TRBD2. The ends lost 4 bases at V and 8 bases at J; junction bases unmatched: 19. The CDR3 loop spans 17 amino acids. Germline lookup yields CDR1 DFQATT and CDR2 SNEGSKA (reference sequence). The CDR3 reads CSANRNLNSGRRYEQFF. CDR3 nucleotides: TGCAGTGCTAACCGAAACTTGAACAGCGGGAGAAGGTATGAGCAGTTCTTC.

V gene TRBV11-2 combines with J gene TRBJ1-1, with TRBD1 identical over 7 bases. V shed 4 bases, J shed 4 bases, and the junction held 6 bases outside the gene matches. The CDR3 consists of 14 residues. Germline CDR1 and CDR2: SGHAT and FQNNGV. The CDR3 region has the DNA TGTGCCAGCAGCTCCTCGACAGGGACCACTGAAGCTTTCTTT. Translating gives CASSSSTGTTEAFF.

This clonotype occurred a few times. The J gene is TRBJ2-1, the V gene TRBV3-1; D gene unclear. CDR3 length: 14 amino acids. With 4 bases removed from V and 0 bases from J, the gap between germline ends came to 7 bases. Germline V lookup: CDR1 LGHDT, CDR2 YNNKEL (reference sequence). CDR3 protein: CASSRPPSYNEQFF. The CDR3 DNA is TGTGCCAGCAGCCGCCCTCCCTCCTACAATGAGCAGTTCTTC.